These 32 T cell receptor beta chains originate from one sample sequenced in a study of human CD8 memory T cell subsets (dated by TCRdb to the early 2020s). A Human TCR Profiling Kit was used to prepare UMI-labeled 5' RACE TCRbeta libraries. TCRdb reprocessed the sequencing reads and holds a single record per CDR3 protein sequence, with no DNA. This sample's records show 9,500 to 12,000 distinct CDR3 sequences. Under 10% of the sample goes to the ten largest clones. Sequences were obtained from CD8+ T cells from PBMCs. These receptors all stem from a human donor in good health.

Its frequency marks this clonotype as medium-sized. The chain has TRBV28 and TRBJ2-7. This CDR3 is built from 15 residues. Germline loops: CDR1 MDHEN, CDR2 SYDVKM. CDR3 loop: CASSLESSSSYEQYF.

The chain uses TRBV20-1 and TRBJ2-7. This CDR3 has 13 residues. CDR1 and CDR2 from the germline V gene are DFQATT and SNEGSKA (reference sequence). This chain's CDR3 is CSGGDSSPYEQYF.

This chain joins TRBV6-2 or TRBV6-3 and TRBJ2-7; absent DNA, TCRdb's TRBD1 call cannot be checked. The CDR3 length is 19 residues. CDR1 MNHEY and CDR2 SVGEGT come from the germline V gene. This CDR3 is CASSYPLSSDREKTYEQYF.

The chain uses TRBV12-3 or TRBV12-4 and TRBJ1-5; TCRdb reports TRBD1, a call that lacks DNA to check it against. The length of the CDR3 is 13 residues. The CDR3 protein is CATRVEGLTAQHF.

According to its frequency, this clonotype is medium-sized. J is TRBJ2-5 and V is TRBV29-1; TCRdb selects TRBD2, and the lack of DNA leaves this call unchecked. The CDR3 contains 12 residues. Germline CDR1 and CDR2: SQVTM and ANQGSEA. The chain's CDR3 is CSVRLAQETQYF.

J is TRBJ2-7 and V is TRBV6-2 or TRBV6-3; without DNA, the TCRdb call of TRBD1 cannot be checked. Germline CDR1 and CDR2: MNHEY and SVGEGT. The CDR3 runs 13 residues. CDR3 residues: CASSDRATYEQYF.

This clonotype is classed as medium-sized by frequency. The chain joins TRBV7-9 to TRBJ2-7; as DNA is missing, the TRBD2 call by TCRdb cannot be tested. CDR1 is SEHNR and CDR2 is FQNEAQ in the germline V gene (reference sequence). This CDR3 region has 15 residues. The CDR3 protein is CASSPPGLATYEQYF. Combining the CDR3 with reference TRBV7-9 and TRBJ2-7 gives the whole variable domain DTGVSQNPRHKITKRGQNVTFRCDPISEHNRLYWYRQTLGQGPEFLTYFQNEAQLEKSRLLSDRFSAERPKGSFSTLEIQRTEQGDSAMYLCASSPPGLATYEQYFGPGTRLTVT.

In terms of frequency, this clonotype is medium-sized (0.01 to 0.1%). The V call is TRBV13, the J call TRBJ2-3; TCRdb's D call, TRBD2, is unchecked because there is no DNA. The CDR3 has 16 residues. Germline CDR1 PRHDT, CDR2 FYEKMQ (reference sequence). The CDR3 loop reads CASSSGGLDGFDTQYF.

This clonotype is labeled medium-sized (0.01 to 0.1%) based on frequency. The CDR3 loop is CASSQSRVGDGQPQHF. The rearrangement uses TRBV28 and TRBJ1-5; the D call of TRBD1 rests on TCRdb alone, since no DNA is present to check it. CDR3 size: 16 residues. Germline-derived CDR1 and CDR2 are MDHEN and SYDVKM.

The chain recombines TRBV7-2 with TRBJ2-3; the TCRdb call, TRBD2, lacks DNA for checking. CDR1 and CDR2 from the germline V gene are SGHTA and FQGNSA. The CDR3 has 17 residues. CDR3 protein: CASSSRRGLAGVDTQYF.

The chain is built from TRBV7-9 and TRBJ2-5; the D call from TCRdb, TRBD1, cannot be confirmed without DNA. Germline V gene data show CDR1 as SEHNR and CDR2 as FQNEAQ (reference sequence). The CDR3 consists of 13 residues. The CDR3 is CASSLGRAETQYF.

The genes are TRBV7-6 and TRBJ2-1; TCRdb calls TRBD1, which cannot be checked without DNA. CDR1 SGHVS and CDR2 FNYEAQ come from the germline V gene. The CDR3 has 12 amino acids. CDR3 region: CASSLWGEEQFF.

The chain employs TRBV10-3 and TRBJ1-3. The length of the CDR3 is 16 residues. CDR1 and CDR2 from the germline V gene are ENHRY and SYGVKD. The CDR3 protein is CAISDPVALSGNTIYF.

Its frequency marks this clonotype as medium-sized. The CDR3 loop is CASTLRGRNEQFF. This chain uses TRBV28 with TRBJ2-1; with no DNA, the TCRdb D assignment of TRBD2 cannot be verified. The CDR3 has 13 residues. Looked up from germline, CDR1 is MDHEN and CDR2 is SYDVKM.

The chain employs TRBV12-3 or TRBV12-4 and TRBJ2-1; the D call from TCRdb, TRBD2, cannot be confirmed without DNA. CDR3 size: 15 residues. CDR3 loop: CASSPGLHSYNEQFF.

This chain links TRBV6-5 with TRBJ1-2; as DNA is missing, the TRBD1 call by TCRdb cannot be tested. The length of the CDR3 is 15 residues. The germline V gene has CDR1 MNHEY and CDR2 SVGAGI. The chain's CDR3 is CASSYSTGAVGGYTF.

This clonotype is classed as medium-sized (0.01 to 0.1%) by frequency. The chain combines TRBV2 with TRBJ2-7; TCRdb's D call of TRBD1 is untestable without DNA. There are 14 residues in the CDR3. CDR1 and CDR2 from the germline V gene are SNHLY and FYNNEI. The CDR3 region is CASSVFSYRPEQYF.

The CDR3 loop reads CATSVDGLGYNEQFF. This rearrangement joins TRBV15 to TRBJ2-1; the D call from TCRdb, TRBD1, cannot be confirmed without DNA. CDR3 length equals 15 residues. Looked up from germline, CDR1 is LNHNV and CDR2 is YYDKDF (reference sequence).

The CDR3 reads CASSLFEGINTEAFF. The chain recombines TRBV7-6 with TRBJ1-1. The CDR3 is 15 residues long. Germline lookup yields CDR1 SGHVS and CDR2 FNYEAQ.

The gene calls are TRBV19 and TRBJ2-2; with no DNA, the TCRdb D assignment of TRBD1 cannot be verified. The CDR3 spans 13 residues. Germline V gene sequence: CDR1 LNHDA, CDR2 SQIVND (reference sequence). CDR3 protein: CATLSWGTGELFF. Combining the CDR3 with reference TRBV19 and TRBJ2-2 gives the whole variable domain DGGITQSPKYLFRKEGQNVTLSCEQNLNHDAMYWYRQDPGQGLRLIYYSQIVNDFQKGDIAEGYSVSREKKESFPLTVTSAQKNPTAFYLCATLSWGTGELFFGEGSRLTVL.

This clonotype shows up as medium-sized (0.01 to 0.1%) by frequency. This rearrangement joins TRBV11-1 to TRBJ2-2; TCRdb gives TRBD2 as the D gene, but with no DNA this cannot be confirmed. Germline values: CDR1 SGHAT, CDR2 FQDESV (reference sequence). The CDR3 totals 14 residues. CDR3 amino acids: CASRSGLHTGELFF.

V is TRBV9 and J is TRBJ1-1; the D call from TCRdb, TRBD1, cannot be confirmed without DNA. Germline CDR1 is SGDLS and CDR2 is YYNGEE. The CDR3 contains 14 residues. This chain's CDR3 is CASTREVLNTEAFF.

This chain links TRBV20-1 with TRBJ2-7. The CDR3 is 13 amino acids. Germline loops: CDR1 DFQATT, CDR2 SNEGSKA (reference sequence). The CDR3 protein is CSARDVRSYEQYF.

The chain joins TRBV7-9 to TRBJ2-1; TCRdb proposes TRBD2, but this gene call is untestable without DNA. Germline V lookup: CDR1 SEHNR, CDR2 FQNEAQ (reference sequence). This CDR3 has 16 residues. This chain's CDR3 is CASSSLLAGGPGEQFF.

This sequence joins TRBV7-9 and TRBJ2-3; TCRdb's D call of TRBD1 is untestable without DNA. This CDR3 comprises 20 residues. Germline lookup yields CDR1 SEHNR and CDR2 FQNEAQ (reference sequence). This CDR3 is CASRSPVASPQGSSTDTQYF. The variable domain in full, completed from reference TRBV7-9 and TRBJ2-3, reads DTGVSQNPRHKITKRGQNVTFRCDPISEHNRLYWYRQTLGQGPEFLTYFQNEAQLEKSRLLSDRFSAERPKGSFSTLEIQRTEQGDSAMYLCASRSPVASPQGSSTDTQYFGPGTRLTVL.

The rearrangement links TRBV5-1 to TRBJ2-7; TCRdb names TRBD2, which stays unverified in the absence of DNA. The CDR3 spans 15 residues. Per germline, CDR1 SGHRS and CDR2 YFSETQ. The CDR3 region is CASSFTSGSSEEQYF.

V usage is TRBV4-3 and J usage is TRBJ2-7; TCRdb reports TRBD1, a call that lacks DNA to check it against. This CDR3 is built from 15 residues. Germline values: CDR1 LGHNA, CDR2 YSLEER. CDR3 in amino acids: CASSPGTGGSYEQYF.

This clonotype is called medium-sized based on its frequency. The CDR3 spells CSVDRGSGYTF. This sequence joins TRBV29-1 and TRBJ1-2; TCRdb names TRBD1, which stays unverified in the absence of DNA. This CDR3 region has 11 residues. Germline V lookup: CDR1 SQVTM, CDR2 ANQGSEA.

The chain recombines TRBV6-2 or TRBV6-3 with TRBJ2-7; absent DNA, TCRdb's TRBD2 call cannot be checked. The CDR3 loop spans 18 amino acids. CDR1 is MNHEY and CDR2 is SVGEGT in the germline V gene. CDR3 sequence: CASTSPTSGVETFQEQYF.

This chain uses TRBV28 with TRBJ1-2; lacking DNA, the TRBD1 call made by TCRdb goes unchecked. Germline V lookup: CDR1 MDHEN, CDR2 SYDVKM. The CDR3 loop spans 14 amino acids. The CDR3 spells CASSWGGTGKPYTF.

Frequency places this clonotype as medium-sized. The chain carries TRBV7-9 and TRBJ2-2; TCRdb's D call, TRBD1, is unchecked because there is no DNA. CDR1 and CDR2 from the germline V gene are SEHNR and FQNEAQ (reference sequence). The CDR3 sequence is 12 residues long. CDR3 amino acids: CASNRGTGELFF.

This chain joins TRBV12-3 or TRBV12-4 and TRBJ2-2. The length of the CDR3 is 14 residues. The CDR3 loop is CASSFRTKAGELFF.